The 22 T cell receptor beta chains listed next were all sequenced from one sample in a study of identical twins. Using its own MiXCR run on the 5' RACE reads, TCRdb lists one record per CDR3 protein. Here the sample spans hundreds of thousands of distinct CDR3 sequences, roughly an eighth being singletons. Sequenced material: memory (CD45RO+) T cells sorted from blood. The receptors were sampled from a woman aged 18 to 35 in good health.

This chain uses TRBV15 with TRBJ2-6; D not resolved. The CDR3 consists of 14 residues. The germline CDR1 and CDR2 sequences are LNHNV and YYDKDF (reference sequence). Trimming took 3 bases from V and 0 from J, leaving 3 bases between them. The CDR3 is CATSSDSGANVLTF. In DNA, the CDR3 is TGTGCCACCAGCAGCGACTCTGGGGCCAACGTCCTGACTTTC. The entire variable domain, with the rest obtained from reference TRBV15 and TRBJ2-6, is as follows: DAMVIQNPRYQVTQFGKPVTLSCSQTLNHNVMYWYQQKSSQAPKLLFHYYDKDFNNEADTPDNFQSRRPNTSFCFLDIRSPGLGDTAMYLCATSSDSGANVLTFGAGSRLTVL.

This rearrangement joins TRBV12-3 or TRBV12-4 to TRBJ2-5, with D possibly matching TRBD1 (8 bases). Trimming pared 7 bases from V and 5 bases from J, leaving 17 bases between. The CDR3 spans 14 residues. The DNA of the CDR3 is TGTGCCAGCACCTCCACAGGGGGGGCCGAGACCCAGTACTTC. Its translation is CASTSTGGAETQYF.

V usage is TRBV5-5 and J usage is TRBJ2-2; D gene ambiguous. CDR1 and CDR2 (germline): SGHKS, YYEKEE (reference sequence). The V and J ends lost 4 bases and 0 bases respectively, with 16 bases between them. The length of the CDR3 is 17 residues. In nucleotides, the CDR3 is TGTGCCAGCAGCCTGACCTCTCCTTCCGCGAACACCGGGGAGCTGTTTTTT. It encodes CASSLTSPSANTGELFF.

This rearrangement joins TRBV7-9 to TRBJ1-2; a possible D gene is TRBD1 (5 bases). V lost 7 bases and J 1 base, leaving 13 bases between the germline ends. Germline V gene sequence: CDR1 SEHNR, CDR2 FQNEAQ (reference sequence). This CDR3 contains 14 residues. The chain's CDR3 is CASTRGGNNYGYTF. CDR3 DNA: TGTGCCAGCACCCGGGGGGGGAATAACTATGGCTACACCTTC.

The chain couples TRBV20-1 to TRBJ2-7, with 9 bases fitting TRBD1. Germline V gene sequence: CDR1 DFQATT, CDR2 SNEGSKA (reference sequence). This CDR3 region has 13 residues. Unmatched junction bases numbered 8, after V lost 5 bases and J lost 6 bases. DNA of the CDR3: TGCAGTGCTCCGGACAGGGGAGGGGGCGAGCAGTACTTC. It encodes CSAPDRGGGEQYF.

The rearrangement uses TRBV7-2 and TRBJ1-1; D unclear. Germline CDR1 SGHTA, CDR2 FQGNSA. The V gene lost 8 bases and the J gene lost 0 bases, with 13 bases spanning the gap. The CDR3 runs 14 residues. This chain's CDR3 is CASGSGLMNTEAFF. CDR3 DNA sequence: TGTGCCAGCGGCTCCGGGCTGATGAACACTGAAGCTTTCTTT.

The sample holds a few counts of this clonotype. This chain joins TRBV4-2 and TRBJ2-3; 8 bases fit TRBD2. Germline values: CDR1 LGHNA, CDR2 YNFKEQ. The CDR3 length is 15 residues. V dropped 0 bases and J dropped 8; count of bases not matched to a gene: 7. The DNA of the CDR3 is TGTGCCAGCAGCCAAGAGCGGGAGGCGGGAGGTACGCAGTATTTT. Its translation: CASSQEREAGGTQYF.

In this sample, this clonotype turned up a few times. The chain recombines TRBV9 with TRBJ2-5; 9 bases align to TRBD2. Trimming cost V 0 bases and J 5 bases; bases outside gene matches: 2. Germline V gene lookup returns CDR1 SGDLS and CDR2 YYNGEE. The CDR3 is made up of 14 amino acids. The CDR3 loop reads CASSVASGTETQYF. The CDR3 bases are TGTGCCAGCAGCGTAGCTAGCGGGACGGAGACCCAGTACTTC.

This clonotype was counted at least ten times. For the CDR3, the DNA is TGTGCCAGCAGTCTGTCTACAGGGGGAGGCCAAGAGACCCAGTACTTC. Translating gives CASSLSTGGGQETQYF. The V and J genes are TRBV6-1 and TRBJ2-5, with 8 bases fitting TRBD1. V lost 5 bases, J lost 1 base, and 9 bases stayed unmatched. The CDR3 is made up of 16 amino acids. Germline lookup yields CDR1 MNHNS and CDR2 SASEGT.

There are a few counts of this clonotype. V gene TRBV7-2 combines with J gene TRBJ2-7, with TRBD1 identical over 7 bases. Germline V gene data show CDR1 as SGHTA and CDR2 as FQGNSA. The ends lost 3 bases at V and 7 bases at J; junction bases unmatched: 9. The length of the CDR3 is 14 residues. CDR3 in amino acids: CASSFSRDSEEQYF. CDR3 in DNA: TGTGCCAGCAGCTTCTCCCGGGACAGTGAGGAGCAGTACTTC.

The CDR3 sequence: CASSLATGLLSQPQHF. In DNA, the CDR3 is TGTGCCAGCAGCTTAGCGACAGGGCTACTATCCCAGCCCCAGCATTTT. V usage is TRBV7-9 and J usage is TRBJ1-5, with 7 bases that match TRBD1. The germline V gene has CDR1 SEHNR and CDR2 FQNEAQ (reference sequence). The CDR3 has 16 residues. V trimming: 0 bases; J trimming: 7 bases; junction bases outside the gene matches: 9.

V gene TRBV7-9 combines with J gene TRBJ1-6; TRBD1 matches 8 bases. Unmatched junction bases numbered 5, after V lost 2 bases and J lost 8 bases. The CDR3 loop spans 15 amino acids. From germline, CDR1 is SEHNR and CDR2 FQNEAQ (reference sequence). CDR3 sequence (DNA): TGTGCCAGCAGCTTAAGGCAGGGGGCCGATTCACCCCTCCACTTT. Its translation is CASSLRQGADSPLHF.

This clonotype showed up many times. The chain recombines TRBV4-1 with TRBJ2-1; 8 bases map to TRBD2. CDR1 MGHRA and CDR2 YSYEKL come from the germline V gene. This CDR3 comprises 15 residues. Losses at the gene ends were 1 base for V and 7 bases for J; bases not matched to a gene: 6. The CDR3 loop reads CASSQAGLGRNEQFF. CDR3 in DNA: TGCGCCAGCAGCCAAGCGGGACTAGGCAGGAATGAGCAGTTCTTC.

The table lists this clonotype with a few counts. The chain recombines TRBV2 with TRBJ2-7; 7 positions match TRBD2. The ends lost 7 bases at V and 3 bases at J; junction bases unmatched: 12. CDR1 and CDR2 from the germline V gene are SNHLY and FYNNEI. The CDR3 length is 15 residues. CDR3 coding DNA: TGTGCCAGCACCGGACTAGGAGGGAAACTCTACGAGCAGTACTTC. This sequence encodes CASTGLGGKLYEQYF.

The chain's CDR3 is CASSEFVTGFGGAKNIQYF. For the CDR3, the DNA is TGTGCCAGCAGTGAATTCGTGACAGGCTTCGGGGGGGCCAAAAACATTCAGTACTTC. The chain has TRBV6-1 and TRBJ2-4, with a tentative D call TRBD2 (7 bases). Germline values: CDR1 MNHNS, CDR2 SASEGT. CDR3 length: 19 amino acids. Trimming left V 2 bases short and J 1 base short, with 21 bases between.

The chain uses TRBV3-1 and TRBJ2-7, with D possibly being TRBD2 (6 bases). Deletions cut 4 bases from V and 7 bases from J, with 11 bases between. CDR1 LGHDT and CDR2 YNNKEL come from the germline V gene (reference sequence). The CDR3 contains 12 residues. The CDR3 coding sequence is TGTGCCAGCAGCCCACAGGCGGGGGAGCAGTACTTC. Protein: CASSPQAGEQYF.

The rearrangement uses TRBV2 and TRBJ2-1; the D gene could be TRBD1 or TRBD2 (5 bases each). The CDR3 sequence is 15 residues long. The germline V and J ends were trimmed by 6 bases and 0 bases, with 12 bases remaining between them. The V gene's germline CDR1 is SNHLY and CDR2 FYNNEI. Here the CDR3 reads CASSRDRSSYNEQFF. For the CDR3, the DNA is TGTGCCAGCAGCCGGGACCGGAGCTCCTACAATGAGCAGTTCTTC. Looking up the rest from reference TRBV2 and TRBJ2-1 gives the full variable domain: EPEVTQTPSHQVTQMGQEVILRCVPISNHLYFYWYRQILGQKVEFLVSFYNNEISEKSEIFDDQFSVERPDGSNFTLKIRSTKLEDSAMYFCASSRDRSSYNEQFFGPGTRLTVL.

This clonotype was recorded a few times. V and J are TRBV3-1 and TRBJ2-4; 13 bases line up with TRBD2. The CDR3 is 16 amino acids. The junction had 9 bases not matched to a gene; V was cut back by 6 bases and J by 7 bases. Per the germline V gene, CDR1 is LGHDT and CDR2 is YNNKEL (reference sequence). CDR3 region: CASSIGTSGIRNIQYF. Written as DNA, the CDR3 is TGTGCCAGCAGTATCGGGACTAGCGGGATCCGGAACATTCAGTACTTC.

The J gene is TRBJ2-5, the V gene TRBV10-3, with D possibly TRBD2 on 6 matching bases. The germline gives CDR1 ENHRY, CDR2 SYGVKD. Trimming took 5 bases from V and 3 from J, leaving 7 bases between them. The CDR3 is made up of 12 amino acids. CDR3 region: CAISWGEETQYF. Here the CDR3 DNA reads TGTGCCATCAGTTGGGGGGAAGAGACCCAGTACTTC.

The V call is TRBV5-1, the J call TRBJ1-2; no definite D call. CDR1 is SGHRS and CDR2 is YFSETQ in the germline V gene. The CDR3 consists of 14 residues. The V and J ends lost 4 bases and 8 bases respectively, with 18 bases between them. CDR3 region: CASSLAAEGAGYTF. DNA of the CDR3: TGCGCCAGCAGCCTCGCCGCAGAGGGCGCGGGCTACACCTTC.

This clonotype showed up just a few times. This rearrangement joins TRBV29-1 to TRBJ2-1; possibly TRBD1 for D (6 bases). Per germline, CDR1 SQVTM and CDR2 ANQGSEA. This CDR3 region has 13 residues. Trimming stripped 7 bases from V and 2 bases from J, with 12 bases between. The CDR3 DNA reads TGCAGCGGGGGGCAGGGGACCTACAATGAGCAGTTCTTC. It is translated as CSGGQGTYNEQFF.

This clonotype was seen repeatedly, ten times or more. V and J are TRBV10-3 and TRBJ1-5, with D uncertain. The CDR3 is made up of 13 amino acids. Germline lookup yields CDR1 ENHRY and CDR2 SYGVKD. The V end was cut by 10 bases, the J end by 0 bases, with 10 bases between. CDR3 sequence (DNA): TGTGCCAGTCACACGTATAGCAATCAGCCCCAGCATTTT. As protein: CASHTYSNQPQHF.